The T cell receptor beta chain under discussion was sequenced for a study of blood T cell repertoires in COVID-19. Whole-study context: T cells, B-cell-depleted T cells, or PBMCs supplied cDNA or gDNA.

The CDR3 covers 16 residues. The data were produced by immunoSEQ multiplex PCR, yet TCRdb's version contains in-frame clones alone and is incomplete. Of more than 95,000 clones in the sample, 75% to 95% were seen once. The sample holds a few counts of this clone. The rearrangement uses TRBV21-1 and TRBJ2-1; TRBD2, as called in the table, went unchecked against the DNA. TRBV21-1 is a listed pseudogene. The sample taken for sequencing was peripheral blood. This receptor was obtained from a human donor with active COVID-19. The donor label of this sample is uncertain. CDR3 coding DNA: TGTGCCTCCCCCGGCGGGGGTCTTCCGGGGTACAATGAGCAGTTCTTC. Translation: CASPGGGLPGYNEQFF.